A selection of T cell receptor beta chains follows, all from one sample in a study of T cell repertoires in ileal Crohn's disease. Some clones are missing from TCRdb's copy, which holds only in-frame ones; the method was immunoSEQ multiplex PCR. The table has approximately 4,200 clones, roughly 71% seen once. The sample taken for sequencing was ileal tissue. Every receptor here comes from an adult with Crohn's disease. CDR3s leave out the opening cysteine and the closing phenylalanine or tryptophan. The size of a clone is reported for some rows only, either as once, few or many, or as a class for expanded clones.

size,V,CDR3
NA,TRBV10-1,ASIQQGPTNEKLF
NA,TRBV4-1,ASSLRGQGATETQY
NA,TRBV30,AWNSGGAGELF
NA,TRBV27,ASAHSGGLANEQF
NA,TRBV27,ASSLSQGLNQPQH
NA,TRBV6-6,ASNPDSGDTQY
few,TRBV6-4,ASSLTGMSTEAF
NA,TRBV4-1,ASSPRTSGGGY
NA,TRBV19,AGGHKNQPQH
NA,TRBV11-2,ASSFAGENYGYT
NA,TRBV25-1,ASSESGSNYGYT
NA,TRBV7-2,ASSSSGGTGGNQPQH
medium-sized,TRBV19,ASAVTSGGGNEQF
NA,TRBV19,ASSIGQGIGQPQH
once,TRBV4-2,ASSQPAAGTYEQY
NA,TRBV6-1,ASSEAYASQPQH
few,TRBV29-1,SVEKGTGGGEKLF
NA,TRBV7-8,ASSSISNQPQH
NA,TRBV2,ASGDRDQPQH
NA,TRBV27,ASSFSSRGGETQY
NA,TRBV19,ASSNRANQPQH
NA,TRBV5-6,ASSLLRLAGSTDTQY
NA,TRBV4-1,ASSPLADYNEQF
NA,TRBV11-2,ASSLDQLGAGGRTYEQY
few,TRBV5-5,ASSRDRSVLGTEAF
once,TRBV5-1,ASSLAGEYGYT
NA,TRBV29-1,SVPGQGLYEQY
NA,TRBV10-3,AISEPGQFYGYT
NA,TRBV27,ASRQGAAGYT
NA,TRBV27,ASILRGTQY
NA,TRBV13,ASSLAGNEQF
NA,TRBV4-1,ASSQDPRGSGNTIY
NA,TRBV19,ASSIRTEMGNQPQH
NA,TRBV4-3,ASSQDSGPYNEQF
NA,TRBV5-1,ASSFGQGNEQF
NA,TRBV5-4,ASSPGQGFYEQY